This is a list of T cell receptor beta chains from one sample in a study of tumor and adjacent non-tumor tissue in lung cancer. TCRdb independently ran MiXCR on the multiplex PCR reads; one entry per CDR3 protein. The table records around 120,000 distinct CDR3 sequences, roughly 64% of them present only once. Input material: lung tumor tissue. The receptors shown here come from a man aged 30 to 45 with non-small cell lung cancer. CDR3s include the opening cysteine and the closing phenylalanine or tryptophan. D genes are given only for firm matches. The size entry is marked missing in some rows and otherwise reads once, few, many or a size class.

V gene	clone size	J gene	D gene	CDR3 DNA	CDR3 protein
TRBV11-3	.	TRBJ2-2	.	TGTGCCAGCAGCCAGGCATCCGGGAAAGGGGAACTGTTTTTT	CASSQASGKGELFF
TRBV6-2/TRBV6-3	.	TRBJ2-1	.	TGTGCCAGCAGTTCCACAGGGCGCGATGAGCAGTTCTTC	CASSSTGRDEQFF
TRBV13	few	TRBJ2-7	TRBD1	TGTGCCAGCAGCTTAGACAGGGGCCGGTTGGTGGACTTC	CASSLDRGRLVDF
TRBV20-1	few	TRBJ2-3	TRBD2	TGCAGTGCTCCCCCAACTAGCGGACTCACAGATACGCAGTATTTT	CSAPPTSGLTDTQYF
TRBV7-8	many	TRBJ1-1	.	TGTGCCAGCAGCTTAGTCGGGGAAACTGAAGCTTTCTTT	CASSLVGETEAFF
TRBV11-1	many	TRBJ2-2	TRBD1	TGTGCCAGCAGCTTTCAGGGGGACGGGGAGCTGTTTTTT	CASSFQGDGELFF
TRBV6-6	.	TRBJ2-1	.	TGTGCCAGCAGTTACTTATACAATGAGCAGTTCTTC	CASSYLYNEQFF
TRBV6-2/TRBV6-3	many	TRBJ2-7	TRBD1	TGTGCCAGCAGACCCCAGGGACAGGACGCGAACAGGGGCTACTTC	CASRPQGQDANRGYF
TRBV6-1	.	TRBJ1-1	.	TGTGCCAGCAGTGCAATGGGGGCTGAAGCTTTCTTC	CASSAMGAEAFF
TRBV5-1	.	TRBJ2-5	TRBD1	TGCGCCAGCAGCGGGACAGGAGGGGGACAAGAGACCCACTACTTC	CASSGTGGGQETHYF
TRBV20-1	many	TRBJ1-4	TRBD1	TGCAGTGCCCCCGACAGGGGGGCAACTAATGAAAAACTGTTTTTT	CSAPDRGATNEKLFF
TRBV6-1	once	TRBJ1-5	.	TGTGCCAGCCGTGAACTTGGTCGGCCCCAGCATTTT	CASRELGRPQHF
TRBV12-3/TRBV12-4	many	TRBJ2-1	TRBD1	TGTGCCAGCAGTCCCGGGGACAGGGGTAACAATGAGCAGTTCTTC	CASSPGDRGNNEQFF
TRBV20-1	.	TRBJ2-3	TRBD2	TGCAGTGCTAGAGAAAGTGTGGGACTAGTAAGTACACAGTATTTT	CSARESVGLVSTQYF
TRBV6-2/TRBV6-3	many	TRBJ2-5	.	TGTGCCAGCAGCCGAACCAGATCTCAAGAGACCCAGTACTTC	CASSRTRSQETQYF
TRBV7-2	.	TRBJ2-3	.	TGTGCCAGCGGCTTAGAGTACCTTCGCACAGATACGCAGTATTTT	CASGLEYLRTDTQYF
TRBV7-3	once	TRBJ1-1	.	TGTGTCAGCAGTCCCCGGGGGAGGGGCACTGAAGCTTTCTTT	CVSSPRGRGTEAFF
TRBV20-1	.	TRBJ2-1	.	TGCAGTGCAATACCCAGTATAGGGGTCTACAATGAGCAGTTCTTC	CSAIPSIGVYNEQFF
TRBV5-4	many	TRBJ1-5	TRBD1	TGTGCCAGCAGCTCCGGGACAGGGGGCGCGGAGCCCCAGCATTTT	CASSSGTGGAEPQHF
TRBV7-9	.	TRBJ1-1	.	TGTGCCAGCACCTTGGGTCAGGCGAACACTGAAGTTTTCTTT	CASTLGQANTEVFF
TRBV20-1	.	TRBJ2-5	.	TGCAGTACTAGAGATCCGCGGGGGCCCCCCGGGGCCCAATACTTC	CSTRDPRGPPGAQYF
TRBV11-2	.	TRBJ2-1	.	TGTGCCAGCAGCTTTATTCCTAGCGCGTCCTACAATGAGCAGTTCTTC	CASSFIPSASYNEQFF
TRBV11-2	.	TRBJ1-6	.	TGTGCCAGCAGCTCGGCCTATTGCAATTCACCTCTCCACTTT	CASSSAYCNSPLHF
TRBV6-2/TRBV6-3	.	TRBJ2-3	.	TGTGCCAGCAGTTACTCGGGACCGGATACGCCGTATTTT	CASSYSGPDTPYF
TRBV5-4	.	TRBJ2-3	TRBD2	TGTGCCAGCAGCTCGGGACCTCGGACTAGCGGACTAGATACACAGTATTTT	CASSSGPRTSGLDTQYF
TRBV29-1	many	TRBJ2-5	.	TGCAGCGTTTCGGAAGAGACCCAGTACTTC	CSVSEETQYF
TRBV11-2	.	TRBJ2-2	TRBD1	TGTATCAGCAGCTTTGGACAGGCGAACACCGGGGAGCTGTTTTTT	CISSFGQANTGELFF
TRBV12-3/TRBV12-4	.	TRBJ2-2	.	TGTGCCAACAGGCGGGAAGGGGACACCGTGGAGCTGTTTTTT	CANRREGDTVELFF
TRBV6-1	many	TRBJ2-7	.	TGTGCCAGTTTCTCATCCGGGACATACGAGCAGTACTTC	CASFSSGTYEQYF
TRBV20-1	.	TRBJ2-1	.	TGCAGTGCTAGAGCCGCAGGAGACTACAATGAGGAGTTCTTC	CSARAAGDYNEEFF
TRBV29-1	many	TRBJ2-7	.	TGCAGCGTTTCTCAGACACTAGCAGCCTCCGGGTACGAGCAGTACTTC	CSVSQTLAASGYEQYF
TRBV6-1	.	TRBJ1-2	.	TGTGCTACAGCGACTCAACATGGTAGTAATAGCTACACCTTC	CATATQHGSNSYTF
TRBV4-3	many	TRBJ1-5	.	TGCGCCAGCAGCCAAGGGGGCAATCAGCCCCAGCATTTT	CASSQGGNQPQHF
TRBV29-1	few	TRBJ1-5	TRBD1	TGCAGCAACACGGGACAGGGGCTCAATCAACCCCAGCATTTT	CSNTGQGLNQPQHF
TRBV11-3	once	TRBJ2-1	TRBD2	TGTGCCAGGAGTCCTGGGACTAGCGGGGGGTACAATGAGCAGTTCTTC	CARSPGTSGGYNEQFF
TRBV12-3/TRBV12-4	.	TRBJ2-5	.	TGTGCCAGCAGCCGGGACCCAGAGACCCAGTACTTC	CASSRDPETQYF
TRBV6-5	.	TRBJ2-7	.	TGTACCAGCAGTTACTCTAGGGGCTCCTACGAGCAGTACTTC	CTSSYSRGSYEQYF
TRBV7-9	.	TRBJ2-2	TRBD1	TGTGCCAGCAGCTTCGGGACAGGGTACAACACTGGGGAGCTGTTTTTT	CASSFGTGYNTGELFF
TRBV20-1	.	TRBJ1-5	.	TGCAGTGCTAGAGGAAGTGGAGGGTTTCACCAGCCCCAGCATTTT	CSARGSGGFHQPQHF
TRBV12-3/TRBV12-4	many	TRBJ2-1	TRBD2	TGTGCCAGCAGACTTAGCGGGAGCTCCTACAATGAGCAGTTCTTC	CASRLSGSSYNEQFF
TRBV20-1	many	TRBJ2-5	.	TGCAGTGCTAGAGTTTCCCGGGGTCCTCGTGGGACCCAGTACTTC	CSARVSRGPRGTQYF
TRBV6-6	.	TRBJ1-6	.	TGTGCCAGCAGTTACGACCTCAGCCCCTATAATTCACCCCTCCACTTT	CASSYDLSPYNSPLHF
TRBV29-1	.	TRBJ1-1	.	TGCAGCGTTATGGTACCCTCCAGCGTAGCTTTCTTT	CSVMVPSSVAFF
TRBV20-1	.	TRBJ2-3	.	TGCAGTGCTAGAGGAGGGAGATCCGGCATAGATACGCACTATTTT	CSARGGRSGIDTHYF
TRBV11-2	.	TRBJ2-3	TRBD1	TGTGCCAGCAGACGGACAGGGAGAGATACGCAATATTTT	CASRRTGRDTQYF
TRBV20-1	.	TRBJ2-1	TRBD2	TGCAGTGCTAACACGGCCAGCGGGGGGGGGTACAAAGAGCAGTTCTTC	CSANTASGGGYKEQFF
TRBV12-3/TRBV12-4	.	TRBJ1-1	.	TGTGCCAGCATTCCGGGACTGGGGTTGGGAGCTTTCTTT	CASIPGLGLGAFF
TRBV11-2	many	TRBJ2-7	.	TGTGCCAGCAGCTTACTCGGGCTGAACTACGAGCAGTACTTC	CASSLLGLNYEQYF
TRBV5-4	many	TRBJ2-5	.	TGTGCCAGCAGCTTGGCCTCTAAGATGGAGACCCAGTACTTC	CASSLASKMETQYF
TRBV10-2	once	TRBJ2-7	TRBD2	TGCGCCAGCAGTGAAACGGCTAGCGGGGGGGTCCCCTACGAGCAGTACTTC	CASSETASGGVPYEQYF
TRBV6-5	once	TRBJ2-7	.	TGTGCCAGCAGTTTGGGGCATGGGAGCTCCTACGAGCAGTACTTC	CASSLGHGSSYEQYF
TRBV12-3/TRBV12-4	many	TRBJ2-3	.	TGTGCCAGCAGTTTAGTATTTAGCAGCACAGATACGCAGTATTTT	CASSLVFSSTDTQYF
TRBV11-2	.	TRBJ2-3	.	TGTGCCAGCAGCTTAGTCGTCGGGGTTGTCACAGATACACAGTATTTC	CASSLVVGVVTDTQYF
TRBV12-3/TRBV12-4	.	TRBJ2-7	TRBD1	TGTGCCAGCAGTCCGGGGACAGGGGGCGGCGAGCAGTACTTC	CASSPGTGGGEQYF
TRBV14	.	TRBJ1-2	.	TGTGCCAGCAGTCGAGTTCGAACGCATGGCTACACCTTC	CASSRVRTHGYTF
TRBV4-1	.	TRBJ2-7	.	TGCGCCAGCAGCCAAGGGGGACGGGGAAATCCCACCTACAAGCAGTACTTC	CASSQGGRGNPTYKQYF
TRBV6-5	many	TRBJ1-2	.	TGTGCCAGCAGCCGAACGCTAGGACTTCAACATGGCTACACCTTC	CASSRTLGLQHGYTF
TRBV18	.	TRBJ2-7	TRBD1	TGTGCCAGTTCACCGGGAAACCGGGGACAGAGCTCCTACGAGCAGTACTTC	CASSPGNRGQSSYEQYF
TRBV7-2	.	TRBJ1-1	.	TGTGCCAGCAGGTGGACCGGAGGGGAGGCTTTCTTT	CASRWTGGEAFF